The 2 T cell receptor beta chains listed next were all sequenced from one sample in a study of response to subunit inactivated influenza vaccine. TCRdb reprocessed the RT-PCR reads via MiXCR and lists one record per CDR3 protein. The sample shows 400,000 to 650,000 distinct CDR3 sequences, more than 7% of them seen only once. Material: PBMCs from blood, obtained roughly 24 months after vaccination. The receptors here all came from a man between 50 and 69 years old who received an inactivated influenza vaccine.

The chain employs TRBV4-3 and TRBJ2-5; D unclear. V lost 0 bases, J lost 0 bases, and 5 bases lay in between. There are 14 residues in the CDR3. Germline CDR1 is LGHNA and CDR2 is YSLEER. The DNA for the CDR3 is TGCGCCAGCAGCCAAGAGGGATACCAAGAGACCCAGTACTTC. This sequence encodes CASSQEGYQETQYF.

This clonotype was picked up many times. This chain uses TRBV19 with TRBJ2-2; D possibly corresponds to TRBD2 (6 bases). The germline V gene has CDR1 LNHDA and CDR2 SQIVND (reference sequence). The CDR3 totals 16 residues. Trimming shortened V by 3 bases and J by 1 base, and 12 bases separated the two germline ends. In DNA, the CDR3 is TGTGCCAGTAGTATGGTGCGGGGAGAGAACACCGGGGAGCTGTTTTTT. This encodes CASSMVRGENTGELFF.